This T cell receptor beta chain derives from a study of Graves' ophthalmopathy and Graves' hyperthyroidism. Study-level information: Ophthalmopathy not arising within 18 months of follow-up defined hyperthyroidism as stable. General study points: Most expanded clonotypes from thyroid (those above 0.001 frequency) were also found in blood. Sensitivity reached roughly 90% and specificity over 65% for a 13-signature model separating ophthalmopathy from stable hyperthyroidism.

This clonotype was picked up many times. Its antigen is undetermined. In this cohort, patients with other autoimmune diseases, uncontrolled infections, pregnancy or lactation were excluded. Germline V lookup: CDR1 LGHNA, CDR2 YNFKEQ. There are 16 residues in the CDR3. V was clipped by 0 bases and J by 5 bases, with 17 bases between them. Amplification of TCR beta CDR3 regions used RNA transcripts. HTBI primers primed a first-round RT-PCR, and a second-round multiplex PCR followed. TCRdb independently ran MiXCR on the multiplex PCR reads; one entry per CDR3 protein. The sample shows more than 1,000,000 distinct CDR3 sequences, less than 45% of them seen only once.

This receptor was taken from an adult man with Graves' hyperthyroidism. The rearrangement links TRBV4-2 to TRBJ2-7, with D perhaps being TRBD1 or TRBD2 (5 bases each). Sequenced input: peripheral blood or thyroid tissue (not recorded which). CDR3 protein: CASSQDKRGWRNEQYF. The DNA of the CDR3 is TGTGCCAGCAGCCAAGATAAGAGGGGTTGGCGGAACGAGCAGTACTTC.